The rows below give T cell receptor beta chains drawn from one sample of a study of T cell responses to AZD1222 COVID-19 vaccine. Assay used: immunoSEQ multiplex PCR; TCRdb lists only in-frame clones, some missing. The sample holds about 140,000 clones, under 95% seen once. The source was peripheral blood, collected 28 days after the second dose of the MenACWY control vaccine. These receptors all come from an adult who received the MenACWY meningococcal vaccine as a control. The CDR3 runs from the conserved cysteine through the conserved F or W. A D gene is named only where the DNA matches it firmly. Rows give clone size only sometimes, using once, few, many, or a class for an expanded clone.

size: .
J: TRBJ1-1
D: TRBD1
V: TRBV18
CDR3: CASSPRTGGAGTEAFF
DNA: TGTGCCAGCTCACCACGGACAGGGGGCGCGGGCACTGAAGCTTTCTTT

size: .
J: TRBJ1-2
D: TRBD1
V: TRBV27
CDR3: CASSLAGQGLHGYTF
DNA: TGTGCCAGCAGTTTAGCGGGACAGGGTCTACATGGCTACACCTTC

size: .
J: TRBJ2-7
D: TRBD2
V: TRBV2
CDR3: CASGVGLAGSYEQYF
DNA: TGTGCCAGCGGAGTGGGACTAGCGGGATCCTACGAGCAGTACTTC

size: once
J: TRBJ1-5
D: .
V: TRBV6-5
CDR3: CASSYSGGDQPQHF
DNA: TGTGCCAGCAGTTACTCCGGAGGGGATCAGCCCCAGCATTTT

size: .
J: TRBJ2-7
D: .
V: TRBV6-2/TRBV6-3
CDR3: CASSYSAVLGYEQYF
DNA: TGTGCCAGCAGTTACTCGGCGGTTTTGGGTTACGAGCAGTACTTC

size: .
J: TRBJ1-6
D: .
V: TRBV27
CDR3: CASSLSQNSPLHF
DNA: TGTGCCAGCAGTTTATCTCAGAATTCACCCCTCCACTTT

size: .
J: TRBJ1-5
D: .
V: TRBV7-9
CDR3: CASSPGLFTAEPQHF
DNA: TGTGCCAGCAGCCCTGGTCTATTCACAGCAGAGCCCCAGCATTTT

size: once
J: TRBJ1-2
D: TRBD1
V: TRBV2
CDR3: CASSHDRGASYGYTF
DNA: TGTGCCAGCAGTCACGACAGGGGGGCGAGCTATGGCTACACCTTC

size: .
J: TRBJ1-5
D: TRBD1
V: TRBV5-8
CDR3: CASSQGTGGGQPQHF
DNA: TGTGCCAGCAGCCAAGGGACAGGGGGCGGACAGCCCCAGCATTTT

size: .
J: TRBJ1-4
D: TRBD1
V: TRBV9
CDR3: CASSVSGQSNEKLFF
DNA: TGTGCCAGCAGCGTATCGGGACAGTCAAATGAAAAACTGTTTTTT

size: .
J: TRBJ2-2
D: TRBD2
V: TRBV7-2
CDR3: CASRTGLAPGELFF
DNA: TGTGCCAGCAGAACCGGACTAGCCCCCGGGGAGCTGTTTTTT

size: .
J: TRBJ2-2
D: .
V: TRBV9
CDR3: CASNSGGELFF
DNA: TGTGCCAGCAATAGTGGCGGGGAGCTGTTTTTT

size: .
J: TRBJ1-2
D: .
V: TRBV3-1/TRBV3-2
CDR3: CASSLGVRGYTF
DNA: TGTGCCAGCAGCCTGGGCGTGCGTGGCTACACCTTC

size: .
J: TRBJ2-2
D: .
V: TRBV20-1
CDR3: CSAKAAGELFF
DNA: TGCAGTGCTAAGGCGGCCGGGGAGCTGTTTTTT

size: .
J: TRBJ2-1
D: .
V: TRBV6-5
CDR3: CASSQTGNSYNEQFF
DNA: TGTGCCAGCAGCCAGACAGGCAACTCCTACAATGAGCAGTTCTTC

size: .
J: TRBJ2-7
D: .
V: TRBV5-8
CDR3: CASSLAYEQYF
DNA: TGTGCCAGCAGCTTGGCGTACGAGCAGTACTTC

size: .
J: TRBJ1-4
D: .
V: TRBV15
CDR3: CATSRPSGATNEKLFF
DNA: TGTGCCACCAGCAGACCGTCGGGAGCAACTAATGAAAAACTGTTTTTT

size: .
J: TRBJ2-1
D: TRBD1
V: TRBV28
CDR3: CASSPGQGAYNEQFF
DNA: TGTGCCAGCAGTCCAGGACAGGGGGCCTACAATGAGCAGTTCTTC

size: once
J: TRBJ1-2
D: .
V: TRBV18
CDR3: CASSPEHGNYGYTF
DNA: TGTGCCAGCTCACCAGAGCACGGAAACTATGGCTACACCTTC

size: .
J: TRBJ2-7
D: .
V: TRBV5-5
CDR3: CASSRGSTIGQTYEQYF
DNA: TGTGCCAGCAGCCGCGGCTCCACTATCGGACAGACCTACGAGCAGTACTTC

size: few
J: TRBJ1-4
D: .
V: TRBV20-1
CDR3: CSASPQETNEKLFF
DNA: TGCAGTGCTAGTCCCCAGGAAACTAATGAAAAACTGTTTTTT

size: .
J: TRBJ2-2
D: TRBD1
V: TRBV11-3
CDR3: CASSSQGATGELFF
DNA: TGTGCCAGCAGCTCTCAGGGGGCCACCGGGGAGCTGTTTTTT

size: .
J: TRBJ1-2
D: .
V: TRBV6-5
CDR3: CASSYSLTTYGYTF
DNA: TGTGCCAGCAGTTACTCTCTGACGACCTATGGCTACACCTTC

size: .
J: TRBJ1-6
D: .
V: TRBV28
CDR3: CASSFQQGPNSPLHF
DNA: TGTGCCAGCAGTTTCCAACAGGGCCCGAATTCACCCCTCCACTTT

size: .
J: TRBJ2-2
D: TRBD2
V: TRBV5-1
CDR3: CASSQRTRGDTGELFF
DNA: TGCGCCAGCAGCCAACGGACACGGGGGGACACCGGGGAGCTGTTTTTT

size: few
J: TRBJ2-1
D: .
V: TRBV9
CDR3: CASSPGLSYNEQFF
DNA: TGTGCCAGCAGCCCAGGGTTATCCTACAATGAGCAGTTCTTC

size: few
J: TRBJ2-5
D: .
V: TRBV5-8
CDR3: CASSPGAQETQYF
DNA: TGTGCCAGCAGCCCCGGGGCCCAGGAGACCCAGTACTTC

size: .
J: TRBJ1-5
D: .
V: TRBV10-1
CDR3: CASSYRDQGNQPQHF
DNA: TGCGCCAGCAGTTACAGGGACCAGGGCAATCAGCCCCAGCATTTT

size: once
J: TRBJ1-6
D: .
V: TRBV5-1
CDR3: CASSSLIGGSPLHF
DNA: TGCGCCAGCAGCTCATTAATAGGGGGGTCACCCCTCCACTTT

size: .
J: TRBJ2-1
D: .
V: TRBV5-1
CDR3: CASSLATGGHSPNEQFF
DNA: TGCGCCAGCAGCTTGGCGACTGGGGGTCACAGCCCCAATGAGCAGTTCTTC

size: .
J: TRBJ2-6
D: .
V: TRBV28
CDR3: CASGSWGTSGANVLTF
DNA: TGTGCCAGCGGTTCCTGGGGTACCTCTGGGGCCAACGTCCTGACTTTC

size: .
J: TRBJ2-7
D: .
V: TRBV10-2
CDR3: CASTGFVNSYEQYF
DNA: TGCGCCAGCACCGGGTTTGTGAACTCCTACGAGCAGTACTTC

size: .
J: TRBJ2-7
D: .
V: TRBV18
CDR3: CASSPTGTTYEQYF
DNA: TGTGCCAGCTCACCTACAGGGACAACCTACGAGCAGTACTTC

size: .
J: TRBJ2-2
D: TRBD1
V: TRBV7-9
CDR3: CASSSPGTGNTGELFF
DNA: TGTGCCAGCAGCTCTCCGGGGACAGGGAACACCGGGGAGCTGTTTTTT

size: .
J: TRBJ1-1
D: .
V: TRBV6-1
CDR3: CASSHAVGNTEAFF
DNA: TGTGCCAGCAGTCACGCGGTGGGGAACACTGAAGCTTTCTTT

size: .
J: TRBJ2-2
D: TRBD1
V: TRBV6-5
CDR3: CASSWQGAAGELFF
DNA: TGTGCCAGCAGTTGGCAGGGGGCGGCCGGGGAGCTGTTTTTT

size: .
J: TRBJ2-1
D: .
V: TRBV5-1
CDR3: CASSLDRVSTYNEQFF
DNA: TGCGCCAGCAGCTTGGACAGGGTATCGACCTACAATGAGCAGTTCTTC

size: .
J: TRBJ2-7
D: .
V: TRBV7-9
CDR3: CASSLGVVTYEQYF
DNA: TGTGCCAGCAGCTTAGGTGTAGTTACCTACGAGCAGTACTTC

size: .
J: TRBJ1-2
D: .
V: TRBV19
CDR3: CASRPEGPKGYTF
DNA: TGTGCCAGTAGACCGGAGGGCCCCAAAGGCTACACCTTC

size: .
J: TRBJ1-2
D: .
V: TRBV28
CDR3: CASSFADSFAGYTF
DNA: TGTGCCAGCAGTTTCGCTGACTCCTTTGCCGGCTACACCTTC

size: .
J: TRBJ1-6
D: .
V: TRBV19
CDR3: CASSIKPLVGSPLHF
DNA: TGTGCCAGTAGTATCAAACCGCTGGTAGGGTCACCCCTCCACTTT

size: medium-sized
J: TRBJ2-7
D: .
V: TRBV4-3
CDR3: CASSQGASGEQYF
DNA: TGCGCCAGCAGCCAAGGTGCAAGCGGCGAGCAGTACTTC

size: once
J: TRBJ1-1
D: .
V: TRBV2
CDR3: CASSVRGRGGTEAFF
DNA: TGTGCCAGCAGTGTCAGAGGCAGGGGTGGAACTGAAGCTTTCTTT

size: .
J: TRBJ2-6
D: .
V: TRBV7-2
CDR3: CASSPRALGGPSGANVLTF
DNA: TGTGCCAGCAGCCCTAGGGCCCTGGGAGGACCCTCTGGGGCCAACGTCCTGACTTTC

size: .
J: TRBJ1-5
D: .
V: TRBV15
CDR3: CATSRVAGKGEPQHF
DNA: TGTGCCACCAGCAGAGTGGCGGGTAAGGGGGAGCCCCAGCATTTT

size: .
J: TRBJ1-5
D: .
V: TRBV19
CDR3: CASSTGGGSNQPQHF
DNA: TGTGCCAGTAGTACGGGGGGCGGAAGCAATCAGCCCCAGCATTTT

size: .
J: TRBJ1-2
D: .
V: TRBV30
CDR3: CAWSPTGDGYTF
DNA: TGTGCCTGGAGTCCAACAGGAGACGGCTACACCTTC

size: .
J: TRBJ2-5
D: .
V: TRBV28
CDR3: CASTGTSSGETQYF
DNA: TGTGCCAGTACTGGGACTTCCAGCGGAGAGACCCAGTACTTC

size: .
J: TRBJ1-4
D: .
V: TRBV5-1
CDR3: CASSPSVTNEKLFF
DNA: TGCGCCAGCAGCCCGTCGGTAACTAATGAAAAACTGTTTTTT

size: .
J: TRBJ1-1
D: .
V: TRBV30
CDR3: CAWSRNTEAFF
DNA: TGTGCCTGGAGTCGCAACACTGAAGCTTTCTTT

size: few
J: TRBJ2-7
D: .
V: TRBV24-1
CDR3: CATSDSRPQGRYYEQYF
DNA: TGTGCCACCAGTGATTCGCGTCCACAGGGACGGTACTACGAGCAGTACTTC

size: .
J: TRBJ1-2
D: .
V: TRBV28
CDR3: CASSLEDYGYTF
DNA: TGTGCCAGCAGTTTAGAGGACTATGGCTACACCTTC

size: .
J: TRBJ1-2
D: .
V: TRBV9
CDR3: CASSVNGRFGYTF
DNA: TGTGCCAGCAGCGTAAACGGACGATTTGGCTACACCTTC

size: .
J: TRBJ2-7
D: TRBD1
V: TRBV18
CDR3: CASSPIGGQGSGEQYF
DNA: TGTGCCAGCTCACCGATAGGGGGACAGGGGTCGGGCGAGCAGTACTTC

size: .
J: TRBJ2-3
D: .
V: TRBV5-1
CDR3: CASTKDSTSTDTQYF
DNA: TGCGCCAGCACCAAGGACAGCACCAGCACAGATACGCAGTATTTT

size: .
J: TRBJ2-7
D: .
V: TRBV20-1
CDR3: CSAAMGYEQYF
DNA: TGCAGTGCGGCGATGGGATACGAGCAGTACTTC

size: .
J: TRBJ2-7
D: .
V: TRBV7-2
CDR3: CASSPRRLRDFYEQYF
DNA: TGTGCCAGCAGCCCGCGTCGACTTAGGGATTTCTACGAGCAGTACTTC